The rows below give T cell receptor beta chains drawn from one sample of a study of regulatory T cells in long-lasting Graves disease. TCRdb processed the multiplex PCR reads anew with MiXCR; each CDR3 protein has one entry. The sample lists hundreds of thousands of distinct CDR3 sequences, under 25% occurring once. Sequences were derived from peripheral blood mononuclear cells (PBMCs), sampled when the disease was refractory, from a patient treated with antithyroid drugs. The receptors stem from a female donor with Graves disease. CDR3s include the opening cysteine and the closing phenylalanine or tryptophan. The D gene is left open where the match is weak. A row's size may be missing; if present it is once, few, many or a size class.

size	J	D	V	CDR3	DNA
many	TRBJ1-1	NA	TRBV28	CASALGGRTEAFF	TGTGCCAGCGCACTAGGGGGAAGAACTGAAGCTTTCTTT
few	TRBJ1-2	NA	TRBV3-1	CASSRLGTSLSYGYTF	TGTGCCAGCAGCCGACTCGGAACGTCATTGAGCTATGGCTACACCTTC
few	TRBJ1-2	NA	TRBV19	CASRVDGYGYTF	TGTGCCAGCCGGGTCGATGGCTATGGCTACACCTTC
few	TRBJ1-5	NA	TRBV4-2	CASSQDRDYQPQHF	TGTGCCAGCAGCCAAGACAGGGATTATCAGCCCCAGCATTTT
few	TRBJ1-2	NA	TRBV7-9	CASTTPRGVDKPQRGYTF	TGTGCCAGCACCACACCCCGGGGGGTCGACAAGCCTCAGAGGGGCTACACCTTC
NA	TRBJ1-3	NA	TRBV7-3	CASSPGPYSGNTIYF	TGTGCCAGCAGCCCCGGGCCCTACTCTGGAAACACCATATATTTT
many	TRBJ1-4	NA	TRBV28	CASDARDEYEKLFF	TGTGCCAGCGACGCCCGGGACGAGTATGAAAAACTGTTTTTT
many	TRBJ2-5	NA	TRBV28	CASSFPEDLETQYF	TGTGCCAGCAGTTTCCCGGAAGATTTAGAGACCCAGTACTTC
few	TRBJ2-3	NA	TRBV28	CASRQGDYTQYF	TGTGCCAGCAGACAGGGAGACTATACGCAGTATTTT
many	TRBJ1-4	NA	TRBV7-8	CASSLYGTNEKLFF	TGTGCCAGCAGCTTATATGGGACAAATGAAAAACTGTTTTTT
NA	TRBJ1-1	TRBD1	TRBV18	CASSPTGQRNTEAFF	TGTGCCAGCTCACCTACGGGACAGAGAAACACTGAAGCTTTCTTT
many	TRBJ1-4	NA	TRBV6-1	CASRAGRAGGAKLFF	TGTGCCAGCAGAGCCGGACGTGCGGGAGGCGCAAAACTGTTTTTT
NA	TRBJ1-1	TRBD1	TRBV7-2	CASSTGQGTTEAFF	TGTGCCAGCAGCACGGGACAGGGGACCACTGAAGCTTTCTTT
many	TRBJ1-5	NA	TRBV5-1	CASSLGGGGGQPQHF	TGCGCCAGCAGCTTGGGAGGCGGGGGCGGTCAGCCCCAGCATTTT
once	TRBJ2-7	TRBD1	TRBV4-1	CASSQASPGQGGYEQYF	TGCGCCAGCAGCCAAGCAAGCCCCGGACAGGGGGGTTACGAGCAGTACTTC
NA	TRBJ2-5	NA	TRBV20-1	CSASSGQETQYF	TGCAGTGCTTCCTCGGGGCAAGAGACCCAGTACTTC
few	TRBJ2-5	NA	TRBV7-9	CASSSEAAYQETQYF	TGTGCCAGCAGCTCAGAAGCGGCCTACCAAGAGACCCAGTACTTC
few	TRBJ2-3	NA	TRBV7-9	CASRPPSRGRSHTDTQYF	TGTGCCAGCAGGCCCCCGAGCAGAGGGCGGTCACACACAGATACGCAGTATTTT
many	TRBJ1-1	NA	TRBV12-3/TRBV12-4	CASSFNSNTEAFF	TGTGCCAGCAGTTTTAACAGCAACACTGAAGCTTTCTTT
NA	TRBJ1-1	TRBD1	TRBV10-3	CAARTGTGNTEAFF	TGTGCCGCCAGGACCGGGACAGGGAACACTGAAGCTTTCTTT
NA	TRBJ2-7	NA	TRBV6-5	CASSYGLYRENYEQYF	TGTGCCAGCAGTTACGGCCTGTACAGAGAGAACTACGAGCAGTACTTC
many	TRBJ1-2	NA	TRBV28	CASSFIGLAGYTF	TGTGCCAGCAGTTTTATCGGGCTAGCGGGCTACACCTTC
few	TRBJ1-3	NA	TRBV28	CASSPRAGARGSGNTIYF	TGTGCCAGCAGTCCGCGGGCAGGGGCCCGCGGCTCTGGAAACACCATATATTTT
NA	TRBJ2-1	NA	TRBV20-1	CSARAGASNEQFF	TGCAGTGCTAGAGCGGGGGCCTCAAATGAGCAGTTCTTC
few	TRBJ1-2	TRBD1	TRBV11-2	CASSLDPTGGYGYTF	TGTGCCAGCAGCTTAGATCCAACAGGGGGGTATGGCTACACCTTC
many	TRBJ1-2	TRBD1	TRBV20-1	CSASWDSFDFRDGYTF	TGCAGTGCTAGCTGGGACAGCTTCGATTTCCGAGATGGCTACACCTTC
NA	TRBJ2-5	NA	TRBV4-1	CASSPLREGPNQETQYF	TGCGCCAGCAGCCCCCTCAGGGAAGGGCCAAACCAAGAGACCCAGTACTTC
many	TRBJ2-2	NA	TRBV11-3	CASSLVGQPNTGELFF	TGTGCCAGCAGCTTAGTCGGCCAGCCGAACACCGGGGAGCTGTTTTTT
NA	TRBJ2-1	TRBD2	TRBV11-2	CASSIWTSGNYNEQFF	TGTGCCAGCAGCATCTGGACTAGCGGGAACTACAATGAGCAGTTCTTC
NA	TRBJ2-7	TRBD2	TRBV28	CASSPRASGGYEQYF	TGTGCCAGCAGTCCCCGGGCTAGCGGGGGCTACGAGCAGTACTTC
few	TRBJ2-1	NA	TRBV7-8	CASSLIPRGYSYNEQFF	TGTGCCAGCAGCCTAATCCCCAGGGGATATTCCTACAATGAGCAGTTCTTC
NA	TRBJ1-5	NA	TRBV6-1	CASSLRGRTNQPQHF	TGTGCCAGCAGCCTCCGGGGGCGGACCAATCAGCCCCAGCATTTT
many	TRBJ1-5	TRBD1	TRBV27	CASSPGQGHQPQHF	TGTGCCAGCAGTCCGGGACAGGGCCATCAGCCCCAGCATTTT
NA	TRBJ2-3	NA	TRBV4-1	CASSQDGKVYGTDTQYF	TGCGCCAGCAGCCAAGATGGGAAGGTCTACGGAACAGATACGCAGTATTTT
few	TRBJ2-2	NA	TRBV6-2/TRBV6-3	CASRGGADTGELFF	TGTGCCAGCAGGGGGGGGGCCGACACCGGGGAGCTGTTTTTT
NA	TRBJ2-4	TRBD1	TRBV5-1	CASSLGPGQGAGVAKNIQYF	TGCGCCAGCAGCTTGGGGCCGGGACAGGGGGCCGGGGTAGCCAAAAACATTCAGTACTTC
many	TRBJ1-4	TRBD1	TRBV7-2	CASSLAGTGNEKLFF	TGTGCCAGCAGCTTGGCCGGGACAGGGAATGAAAAACTGTTTTTT
many	TRBJ2-4	TRBD2	TRBV3-1	CASSPREGGNIQYF	TGTGCCAGCAGCCCGCGGGAGGGAGGAAACATTCAGTACTTC
few	TRBJ1-1	TRBD1	TRBV7-2	CASSLDRGNAFF	TGTGCCAGCAGCTTGGACAGGGGGAATGCTTTCTTT
many	TRBJ1-1	NA	TRBV27	CASSPRVTTEAFF	TGTGCCAGCAGTCCCAGGGTAACGACTGAAGCTTTCTTT
many	TRBJ2-5	NA	TRBV11-3	CASSLVGGETEQETQYF	TGTGCCAGCAGCTTAGTTGGTGGTGAGACCGAACAAGAGACCCAGTACTTC
NA	TRBJ2-2	NA	TRBV5-8	CASSRPGTGELFF	TGTGCCAGCAGCCGCCCGGGGACCGGGGAGCTGTTTTTT
many	TRBJ1-4	NA	TRBV12-3/TRBV12-4	CASRDSDVNEKLFF	TGTGCCAGCAGGGACTCGGACGTTAATGAAAAACTGTTTTTT
NA	TRBJ2-7	TRBD1	TRBV7-2	CASSLRGRAAAYEQYF	TGTGCCAGCAGCTTAAGGGGGCGGGCCGCGGCCTACGAGCAGTACTTC
NA	TRBJ1-3	TRBD1	TRBV12-5	CASGSSVGGFTGNTICF	TGTGCTAGTGGCTCCTCGGTAGGGGGCTTCACTGGAAACACCATATGTTTT
few	TRBJ2-5	NA	TRBV19	CASSILTQETQYF	TGTGCCAGTAGTATCCTGACCCAAGAGACCCAGTACTTC
many	TRBJ1-5	NA	TRBV30	CAWQDGPNQPQHF	TGTGCCTGGCAAGACGGACCCAATCAGCCCCAGCATTTT
few	TRBJ1-1	TRBD1	TRBV5-1	CASRHEWTGENTEAFF	TGCGCCAGCAGACACGAGTGGACAGGCGAGAACACTGAAGCTTTCTTT